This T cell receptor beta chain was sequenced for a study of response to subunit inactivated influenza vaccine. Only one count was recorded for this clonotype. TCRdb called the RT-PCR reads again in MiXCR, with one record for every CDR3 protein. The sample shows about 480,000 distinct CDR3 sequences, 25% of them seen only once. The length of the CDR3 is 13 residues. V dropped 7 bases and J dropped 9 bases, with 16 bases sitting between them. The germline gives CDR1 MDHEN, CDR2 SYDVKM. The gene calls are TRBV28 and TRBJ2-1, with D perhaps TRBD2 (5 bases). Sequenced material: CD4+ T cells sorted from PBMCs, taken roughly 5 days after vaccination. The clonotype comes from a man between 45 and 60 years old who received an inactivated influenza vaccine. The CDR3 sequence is CASTSGWVVEQFF. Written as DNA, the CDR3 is TGTGCCAGCACGAGCGGATGGGTGGTTGAGCAGTTCTTC.